This TCR beta chain was retrieved from a study of CD8 T cells in ankylosing spondylitis. Study-level results: Clones tied to disease were said to be significantly enriched in matched ankylosing spondylitis synovial fluid.

TCRdb processed the 5' RACE reads anew with MiXCR; each CDR3 protein has one entry. The sample lists almost 250,000 distinct CDR3 sequences; 30% to 40% were seen once. This CDR3 is 15 amino acids long. V was trimmed by 3 bases and J by 0 bases, leaving 10 bases between them. Of note for this clonotype: The antigen is unknown.

The sequencing sample was made of blood, either unsorted or a sorted T cell fraction (not recorded which). The receptor comes from a male donor with ankylosing spondylitis or in good health (not recorded which). V and J are TRBV12-3 or TRBV12-4 and TRBJ2-3; no reliable D call. The CDR3 sequence is CASSLGTYSTDTQYF. CDR3 DNA sequence: TGTGCCAGCAGTTTGGGCACATACAGCACAGATACGCAGTATTTT.